Shown below are 5 T cell receptor beta chains from a single sample sequenced in a study of neurological immune-mediated disorders. TCRdb redid the calling of the 5' RACE reads with MiXCR, one entry per CDR3 protein. The sample gives about 71,000 distinct CDR3 sequences, 4.5% to 5.5% of which show up once; 5.5% to 8% is in the top ten. The sequenced sample consisted of PBMCs. The receptors here all came from a man aged 30 to 45 with multiple sclerosis.

This clonotype showed up many times. Here the CDR3 reads CASSLNRNTEAFF. CDR3 bases: TGCGCCAGCAGCTTGAACAGGAACACTGAAGCTTTCTTT. This sequence joins TRBV5-1 and TRBJ1-1; D is unresolved. The CDR3 contains 13 residues. The V gene lost 1 base and the J gene lost 1 base, with 5 bases spanning the gap. Germline V gives CDR1 SGHRS, CDR2 YFSETQ.

This clonotype was found a few times. At one end the junction does not follow the germline gene, possibly because of a read error. The chain combines TRBV20-1 with TRBJ1-5; 7 bases map to TRBD1. Germline loops: CDR1 DFQATT, CDR2 SNEGSKA (reference sequence). The CDR3 has 16 residues. The CDR3 loop reads CSARETDRASNQPQNF. In DNA form, the CDR3 reads TGCAGTGCTAGAGAAACCGACAGGGCAAGCAATCAGCCCCAGAATTTT.

This clonotype was counted between two and nine times. The chain uses TRBV18 and TRBJ1-1; maybe TRBD1 (5 bases). The length of the CDR3 is 12 residues. CDR1 and CDR2 from the germline V gene are KGHSH and LQKENI. Trimming stripped 2 bases from V and 8 bases from J, with 9 bases between. DNA for the CDR3: TGTGCCAGCTCACCAGGCAGGGACGAAGCTTTCTTT. Translating gives CASSPGRDEAFF.

This clonotype was found many times. The chain combines TRBV6-1 with TRBJ2-3, with TRBD1 identical over 7 bases. The ends lost 7 bases at V and 0 bases at J; junction bases unmatched: 4. Per germline, CDR1 MNHNS and CDR2 SASEGT. CDR3 length: 14 residues. As DNA, the CDR3 is TGTGCCAGCAACCCAGGGGGTAGCACAGATACGCAGTATTTT. Translating it yields CASNPGGSTDTQYF.

In its sample, this clonotype was seen many times. V is TRBV5-5 and J is TRBJ2-1; 9 bases agree with TRBD1. CDR1 and CDR2 (germline): SGHKS, YYEKEE (reference sequence). V lost 5 bases, J lost 6 bases, and 24 bases stayed unmatched. There are 20 residues in the CDR3. The CDR3 DNA reads TGTGCCAGCAGTCTTCCCCAACCGGGACAGGGATTTGGCTTCTCCAATGAGCAGTTCTTC. Translation: CASSLPQPGQGFGFSNEQFF. Using reference TRBV5-5 and TRBJ2-1 for the parts outside the CDR3, the full variable domain is DAGVTQSPTHLIKTRGQQVTLRCSPISGHKSVSWYQQVLGQGPQFIFQYYEKEERGRGNFPDRFSARQFPNYSSELNVNALLLGDSALYLCASSLPQPGQGFGFSNEQFFGPGTRLTVL.